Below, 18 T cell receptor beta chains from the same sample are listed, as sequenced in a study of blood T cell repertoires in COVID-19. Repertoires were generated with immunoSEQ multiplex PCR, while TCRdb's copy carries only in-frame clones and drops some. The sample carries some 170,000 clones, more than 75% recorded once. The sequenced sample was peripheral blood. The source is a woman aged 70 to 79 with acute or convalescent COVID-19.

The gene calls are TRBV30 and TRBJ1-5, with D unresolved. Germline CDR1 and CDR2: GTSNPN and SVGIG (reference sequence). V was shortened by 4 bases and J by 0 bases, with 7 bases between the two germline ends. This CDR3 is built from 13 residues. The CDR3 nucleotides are TGTGCCTGGACCGCAGGTAGCAATCAGCCCCAGCATTTT. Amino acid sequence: CAWTAGSNQPQHF.

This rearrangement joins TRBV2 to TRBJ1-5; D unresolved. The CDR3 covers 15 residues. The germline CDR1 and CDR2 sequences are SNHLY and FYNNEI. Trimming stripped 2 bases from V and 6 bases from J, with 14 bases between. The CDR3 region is CASSELEQAGQPQHF. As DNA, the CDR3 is TGTGCCAGCAGTGAACTTGAGCAGGCGGGTCAGCCCCAGCATTTT.

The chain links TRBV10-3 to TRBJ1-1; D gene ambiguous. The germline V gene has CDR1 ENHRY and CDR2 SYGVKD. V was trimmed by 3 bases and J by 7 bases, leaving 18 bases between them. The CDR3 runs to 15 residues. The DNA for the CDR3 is TGTGCCATCAGTGATGAGAGTCCCACTCTCTTTGAAGCTTTCTTT. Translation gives CAISDESPTLFEAFF.

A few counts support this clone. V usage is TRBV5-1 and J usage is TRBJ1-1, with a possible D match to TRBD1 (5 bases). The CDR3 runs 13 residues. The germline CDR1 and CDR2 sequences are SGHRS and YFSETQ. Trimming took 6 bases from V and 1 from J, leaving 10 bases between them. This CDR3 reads CASTVDRNTEAFF. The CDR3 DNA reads TGCGCCAGCACTGTAGACAGGAACACTGAAGCTTTCTTT.

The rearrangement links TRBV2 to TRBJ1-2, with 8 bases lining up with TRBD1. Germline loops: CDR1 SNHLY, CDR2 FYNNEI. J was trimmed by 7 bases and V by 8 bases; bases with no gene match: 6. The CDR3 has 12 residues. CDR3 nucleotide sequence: TGTGCCAGCGACCGGGACAGGTCTGGCTACACCTTC. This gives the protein CASDRDRSGYTF. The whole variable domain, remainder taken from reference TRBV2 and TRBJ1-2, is EPEVTQTPSHQVTQMGQEVILRCVPISNHLYFYWYRQILGQKVEFLVSFYNNEISEKSEIFDDQFSVERPDGSNFTLKIRSTKLEDSAMYFCASDRDRSGYTFGSGTRLTVV.

The CDR3 sequence: CASSRTGVDYGYTF. For the CDR3, the DNA is TGTGCCAGCAGTAGAACAGGGGTGGACTATGGCTACACCTTC. The J gene is TRBJ1-2, the V gene TRBV2, with 7 bases aligning to TRBD1. CDR3 size: 14 residues. Germline trimming cut 5 bases from V and 3 bases from J; bases unmatched to any gene: 6. CDR1 SNHLY and CDR2 FYNNEI come from the germline V gene.

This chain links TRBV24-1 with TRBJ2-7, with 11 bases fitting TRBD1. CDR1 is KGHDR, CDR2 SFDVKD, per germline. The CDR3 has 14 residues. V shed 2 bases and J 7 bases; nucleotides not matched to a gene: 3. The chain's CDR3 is CATSDWTGGGEQYF. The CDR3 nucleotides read TGTGCCACCAGTGATTGGACAGGGGGCGGTGAGCAGTACTTC.

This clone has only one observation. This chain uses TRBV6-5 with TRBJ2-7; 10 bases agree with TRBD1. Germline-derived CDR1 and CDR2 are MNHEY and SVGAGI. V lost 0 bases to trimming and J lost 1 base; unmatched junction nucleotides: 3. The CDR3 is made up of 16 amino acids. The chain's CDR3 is CASSYSGTGASYEQYF. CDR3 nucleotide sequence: TGTGCCAGCAGTTACTCCGGGACAGGGGCTTCCTACGAGCAGTACTTC.

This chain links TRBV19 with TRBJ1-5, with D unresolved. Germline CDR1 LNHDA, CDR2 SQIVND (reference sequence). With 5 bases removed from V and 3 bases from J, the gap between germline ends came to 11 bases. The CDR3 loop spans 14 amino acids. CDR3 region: CASSWLGSNQPQHF. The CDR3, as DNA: TGTGCCAGTAGTTGGTTGGGCTCCAATCAGCCCCAGCATTTT.

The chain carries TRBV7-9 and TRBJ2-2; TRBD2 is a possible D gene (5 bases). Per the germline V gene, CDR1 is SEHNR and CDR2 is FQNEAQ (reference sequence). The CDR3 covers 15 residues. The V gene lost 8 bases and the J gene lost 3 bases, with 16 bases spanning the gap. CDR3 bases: TGTGCCAGCCCCGGGGTTGAGCGACACACCGGGGAGCTGTTTTTT. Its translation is CASPGVERHTGELFF.

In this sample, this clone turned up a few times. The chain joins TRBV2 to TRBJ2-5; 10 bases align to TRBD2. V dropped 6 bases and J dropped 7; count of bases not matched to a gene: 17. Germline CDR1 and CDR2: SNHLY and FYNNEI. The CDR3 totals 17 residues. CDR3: CASSGLSSGSLGVTQYF. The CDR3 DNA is TGTGCCAGCAGCGGCCTATCTAGCGGGAGTTTAGGGGTGACCCAGTACTTC. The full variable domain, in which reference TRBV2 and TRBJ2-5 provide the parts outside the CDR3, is EPEVTQTPSHQVTQMGQEVILRCVPISNHLYFYWYRQILGQKVEFLVSFYNNEISEKSEIFDDQFSVERPDGSNFTLKIRSTKLEDSAMYFCASSGLSSGSLGVTQYFGPGTRLLVL.

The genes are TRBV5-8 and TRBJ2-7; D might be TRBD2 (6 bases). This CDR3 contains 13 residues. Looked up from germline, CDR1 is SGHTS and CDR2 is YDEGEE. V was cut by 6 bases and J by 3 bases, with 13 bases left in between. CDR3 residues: CASNWGEIYEQYF. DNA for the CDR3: TGTGCCAGCAACTGGGGGGAGATCTACGAGCAGTACTTC.

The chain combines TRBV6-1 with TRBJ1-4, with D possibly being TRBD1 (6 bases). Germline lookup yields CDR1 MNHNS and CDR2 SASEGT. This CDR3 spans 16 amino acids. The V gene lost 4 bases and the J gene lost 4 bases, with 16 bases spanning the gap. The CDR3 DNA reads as TGTGCCAGCAGTGTCCGGACAGCAGCTATTAATGAAAAACTGTTTTTT. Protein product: CASSVRTAAINEKLFF.

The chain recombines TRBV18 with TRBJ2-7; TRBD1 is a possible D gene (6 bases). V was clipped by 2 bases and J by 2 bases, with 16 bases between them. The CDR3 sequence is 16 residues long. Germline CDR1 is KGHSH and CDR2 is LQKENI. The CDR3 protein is CASSPVGAGKAYEQYF. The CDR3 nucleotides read TGTGCCAGCTCACCAGTGGGGGCAGGGAAGGCCTACGAGCAGTACTTC.

CDR3: CASSSQPLISPDTQYF. DNA for the CDR3: TGTGCCAGCAGCTCACAACCTTTAATTTCCCCAGATACGCAGTATTTT. The chain carries TRBV5-8 and TRBJ2-3; D gene uncertain. The CDR3 contains 16 residues. V gave up 3 bases and J gave up 4 bases, with 18 bases separating them. From germline, CDR1 is SGHTS and CDR2 YDEGEE.

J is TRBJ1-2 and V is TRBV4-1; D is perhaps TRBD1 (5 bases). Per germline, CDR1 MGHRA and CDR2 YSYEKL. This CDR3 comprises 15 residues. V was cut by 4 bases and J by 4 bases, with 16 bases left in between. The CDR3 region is CASSLQLGDIYGYTF. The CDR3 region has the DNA TGCGCCAGCAGCCTACAATTAGGGGATATCTATGGCTACACCTTC.

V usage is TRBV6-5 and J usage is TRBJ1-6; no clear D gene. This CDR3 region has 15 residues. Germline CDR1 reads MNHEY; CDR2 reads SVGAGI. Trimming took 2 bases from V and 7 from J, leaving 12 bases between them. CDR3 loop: CASSYGVQENSPLHF. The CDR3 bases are TGTGCCAGCAGTTACGGTGTGCAGGAAAATTCACCCCTCCACTTT.

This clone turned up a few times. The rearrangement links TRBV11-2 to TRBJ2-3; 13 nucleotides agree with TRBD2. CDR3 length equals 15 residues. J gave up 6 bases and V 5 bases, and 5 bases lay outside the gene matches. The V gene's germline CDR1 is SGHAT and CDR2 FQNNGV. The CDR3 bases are TGTGCCAGCAGCCCAGGGACTAGCGGGGCGGATACGCAGTATTTT. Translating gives CASSPGTSGADTQYF.